Below are 27 T cell receptor beta chains sequenced from a single sample in a study of CD8+ T cells in alopecia areata (dated by TCRdb to the late 2010s). In light of the paper, this sample's treatment or condition label describes: oral pan-JAK inhibitor, 5-10 mg twice daily. Libraries were prepared through the immunoSEQ multiplex PCR assay. RNA was extracted from all samples and reverse transcribed into cDNA as template for TCR sequencing. In its TCRdb copy, this immuneACCESS table keeps in-frame sequences only and misses some clones. Where compared with another copy, unresolved V genes explain less than half of these, and the others have no known cause. This sample gives about 180,000 clones in total; roughly 46% of them show up just once. 9.5% to 13% of the sample belongs to the ten largest clones. The sequences come from CD8+ T cells sorted from blood, collected around week 52, from a patient treated with tofacitinib. Source of these receptors: a human donor with alopecia areata.

The rearrangement joins TRBV11-2 to TRBJ1-2; D is undetermined. The CDR3 has 12 residues. Trimming shortened V by 4 bases and J by 4 bases, and 7 bases separated the two germline ends. Germline lookup yields CDR1 SGHAT and CDR2 FQNNGV. This chain's CDR3 is CASSSDFYGYTF. The CDR3 DNA follows: TGTGCCAGCAGCTCGGACTTCTATGGCTACACCTTC.

This rearrangement joins TRBV10-2 to TRBJ2-5; 7 nucleotides match TRBD1. J lost 2 bases, V lost 4 bases, and 7 bases had no gene match. The CDR3 is 15 residues long. Germline CDR1 is WSHSY and CDR2 is SAAADI. Here the CDR3 reads CASSGDGTAQETQYF. DNA for the CDR3: TGCGCCAGCAGTGGGGACGGGACAGCTCAAGAGACCCAGTACTTC.

This clone was seen a handful of times. The rearrangement links TRBV27 to TRBJ1-5; D remains ambiguous. This CDR3 is 8 amino acids long. The V end was cut by 6 bases, the J end by 16 bases, with 7 bases between. Germline CDR1 reads MNHEY; CDR2 reads SMNVEV (reference sequence). The CDR3: CASSISHF. CDR3 bases: TGTGCCAGCAGCATCTCTCATTTT.

The chain recombines TRBV19 with TRBJ2-7; 9 positions match TRBD1. Looked up from germline, CDR1 is LNHDA and CDR2 is SQIVND (reference sequence). J lost 3 bases, V lost 10 bases, and 7 bases had no gene match. The CDR3 loop spans 13 amino acids. For the CDR3, the DNA is TGTGCCACCCTGGGGACAGGGCACTACGAGCAGTACTTC. Protein: CATLGTGHYEQYF.

The chain employs TRBV27 and TRBJ2-2; D may be TRBD2 (6 bases). Trimming took off 3 bases at V and 3 bases at J, with 14 bases between the two ends. CDR1 is MNHEY, CDR2 SMNVEV, per germline (reference sequence). The CDR3 loop spans 16 amino acids. The DNA of the CDR3 is TGTGCCAGCAGTTTCGGTGGGGGGACGTACACCGGGGAGCTGTTTTTT. Translating it yields CASSFGGGTYTGELFF.

This chain uses TRBV11-2 with TRBJ1-2, with TRBD1 identical over 7 bases. Losses at the gene ends were 4 bases for V and 3 bases for J; bases not matched to a gene: 11. This CDR3 is built from 16 residues. Germline V gives CDR1 SGHAT, CDR2 FQNNGV. The CDR3 reads CASSSPRRQGHYGYTF. DNA of the CDR3: TGTGCCAGCAGCTCCCCTCGACGACAGGGTCACTATGGCTACACCTTC.

This rearrangement joins TRBV27 to TRBJ1-5; D is perhaps TRBD1 (5 bases). The CDR3 extends over 16 amino acids. V was pared by 0 bases and J by 4 bases, with 13 bases between. The V gene's germline CDR1 is MNHEY and CDR2 SMNVEV (reference sequence). As DNA, the CDR3 is TGTGCCAGCAGTTTATCGAGAGGGGATCGTAATCAGCCCCAGCATTTT. Its translation: CASSLSRGDRNQPQHF.

The chain couples TRBV2 to TRBJ2-2; 10 nucleotides align to TRBD2. CDR1 and CDR2 from the germline V gene are SNHLY and FYNNEI. CDR3 size: 18 residues. Unmatched junction bases numbered 14, after V lost 7 bases and J lost 3 bases. CDR3 protein: CASNSAGTSVLDTGELFF. The CDR3 DNA reads as TGTGCCAGCAACTCAGCCGGGACTAGCGTCTTGGACACCGGGGAGCTGTTTTTT.

V gene TRBV5-1 combines with J gene TRBJ1-6; no reliable D call. V lost 0 bases, J lost 14 bases, and 15 bases lay in between. The germline CDR1 and CDR2 sequences are SGHRS and YFSETQ. The CDR3 runs to 14 residues. This CDR3 reads CASSLGPRDSALHF. The CDR3, as DNA: TGCGCCAGCAGCTTGGGACCCCGGGATTCGGCCCTCCACTTT.

This clone was detected only a few times. This rearrangement joins TRBV6-5 to TRBJ2-7; 9 bases map to TRBD1. Germline lookup yields CDR1 MNHEY and CDR2 SVGAGI. After removal of 5 bases from V and 4 bases from J, the junction contained 3 bases not matched to a gene. The CDR3 contains 13 residues. CDR3 sequence (DNA): TGTGCCAGCAGTAGGGGGACAGGGTACGAGCAGTACTTC. Protein sequence: CASSRGTGYEQYF.

The chain recombines TRBV5-4 with TRBJ1-2; tentative D call: TRBD1 (6 bases). Deletions cut 4 bases from V and 4 bases from J, with 14 bases between. CDR1 SGHNT and CDR2 YYREEE come from the germline V gene (reference sequence). The CDR3 runs 14 residues. CDR3 region: CASSTPGGGYGYTF. The CDR3 coding sequence is TGTGCCAGCAGCACCCCGGGAGGGGGCTATGGCTACACCTTC.

This clone appeared a few times. This rearrangement joins TRBV7-2 to TRBJ2-2; no reliable D call. This CDR3 comprises 12 residues. The germline V gene encodes CDR1 SGHTA and CDR2 FQGNSA. Trimming took 5 bases from V and 7 from J, leaving 8 bases between them. The CDR3 reads CASSPLLGELFF. CDR3 DNA: TGTGCCAGCAGCCCCCTACTCGGGGAGCTGTTTTTT.

The chain carries TRBV6-1 and TRBJ1-5; 9 bases are a match to TRBD1. The CDR3 is 13 residues long. V shed 11 bases and J 4 bases; nucleotides not matched to a gene: 6. Germline-derived CDR1 and CDR2 are MNHNS and SASEGT. CDR3 residues: CACKQGANQPQHF. CDR3 DNA sequence: TGTGCCTGCAAACAGGGGGCGAATCAGCCCCAGCATTTT.

The V and J genes are TRBV7-9 and TRBJ2-5; TRBD2 matches at 12 bases. The CDR3 has 16 residues. Trimming at V came to 0 bases and at J to 4 bases, leaving 3 bases not matched to a gene. Germline V CDR1 and CDR2: SEHNR, FQNEAQ (reference sequence). CDR3 coding DNA: TGTGCCAGCAGCTTAGCCCTAGCGGGGGGGCCAGAGACCCAGTACTTC. Protein: CASSLALAGGPETQYF.

This rearrangement joins TRBV7-3 to TRBJ2-2, with D possibly TRBD2 on 5 matching bases. V was pared by 1 base and J by 6 bases, with 9 bases between. Germline CDR1 and CDR2: SGHTA and FQGTGA. This CDR3 region has 14 residues. CDR3 in DNA: TGTGCCAGCAGCTTAATGGTGCGGGCCGGGGAGCTGTTTTTT. Residues: CASSLMVRAGELFF.

This clone has just a few counts. This chain joins TRBV27 and TRBJ1-2; no reliable D call. Germline V gene data show CDR1 as MNHEY and CDR2 as SMNVEV (reference sequence). Trimming stripped 3 bases from V and 4 bases from J, with 9 bases between. CDR3 size: 13 residues. CDR3 in DNA: TGTGCCAGCAGTTTGACGGCGGGCTATGGCTACACCTTC. Translating gives CASSLTAGYGYTF.

The rearrangement links TRBV5-1 to TRBJ2-3, with unresolved D. Germline V lookup: CDR1 SGHRS, CDR2 YFSETQ. Trimming shortened V by 0 bases and J by 0 bases, and 5 bases separated the two germline ends. This CDR3 is 14 amino acids long. The DNA for the CDR3 is TGCGCCAGCAGCTTGGCCGACAGCACAGATACGCAGTATTTT. This sequence encodes CASSLADSTDTQYF.

The chain couples TRBV2 to TRBJ2-7, with D unresolved. CDR3 length equals 14 residues. V dropped 4 bases and J dropped 4 bases, with 14 bases sitting between them. Per the germline V gene, CDR1 is SNHLY and CDR2 is FYNNEI. The CDR3 loop is CASSVGRLEYEQYF. Here the CDR3 DNA reads TGTGCCAGCAGTGTCGGCAGGCTAGAGTACGAGCAGTACTTC.

V and J are TRBV2 and TRBJ1-2, with TRBD1 matching 7 bases. Germline CDR1 and CDR2: SNHLY and FYNNEI. The CDR3 is made up of 14 amino acids. J gave up 10 bases and V 9 bases, and 17 bases lay outside the gene matches. The CDR3 here is CASPSAGAGGSYTF. The CDR3 bases are TGTGCCAGTCCATCCGCCGGGGCAGGGGGTTCCTACACCTTC.

The J gene is TRBJ2-3, the V gene TRBV10-3, with D uncertain. V lost 5 bases to trimming and J lost 5 bases, with 11 bases between them. The CDR3 consists of 13 residues. The germline V gene has CDR1 ENHRY and CDR2 SYGVKD. The CDR3 reads CAISKDGGDTQYF. The CDR3 nucleotides read TGTGCCATCAGTAAGGACGGCGGAGATACGCAGTATTTT.

The V gene is TRBV7-9, the J gene TRBJ2-7; D is possibly TRBD1 (7 bases). The V end lost 6 bases, the J end lost 3 bases, and 15 bases lay between the germline ends. This CDR3 contains 14 residues. CDR1 is SEHNR and CDR2 is FQNEAQ in the germline V gene (reference sequence). The CDR3: CASSYQGGGYEQYF. CDR3 coding DNA: TGTGCCAGCAGTTATCAGGGGGGAGGCTACGAGCAGTACTTC.

The rearrangement links TRBV6-1 to TRBJ2-5; 11 bases are a match to TRBD2. Trimming cost V 1 base and J 4 bases; bases outside gene matches: 2. The CDR3 consists of 15 residues. CDR1 and CDR2 (germline): MNHNS, SASEGT. CDR3 region: CASSEVAGGPETQYF. CDR3 nucleotides: TGTGCCAGCAGTGAAGTAGCGGGGGGGCCAGAGACCCAGTACTTC.

This sequence joins TRBV27 and TRBJ2-2; the D gene is possibly TRBD1 (6 bases). The germline gives CDR1 MNHEY, CDR2 SMNVEV (reference sequence). Trimming took 5 bases from V and 3 from J, leaving 10 bases between them. The CDR3 totals 14 residues. As DNA, the CDR3 is TGTGCCAGCAGTGAATACAGGGACACCGGGGAGCTGTTTTTT. This sequence encodes CASSEYRDTGELFF.

This chain connects TRBV6-5 to TRBJ1-6; perhaps TRBD1 as D (6 bases). Germline V gene data show CDR1 as MNHEY and CDR2 as SVGAGI. V lost 2 bases, J lost 14 bases, and 16 bases lay in between. This CDR3 spans 14 amino acids. CDR3: CASSYRQGLITLHF. The CDR3 DNA is TGTGCCAGCAGTTACCGGCAGGGGCTTATCACCCTCCACTTT.

This clone was picked up a small number of times. The V gene is TRBV19, the J gene TRBJ2-1; D perhaps matches TRBD1 (6 bases). The CDR3 extends over 11 amino acids. Germline V gene lookup returns CDR1 LNHDA and CDR2 SQIVND (reference sequence). The V end was cut by 9 bases, the J end by 7 bases, with 10 bases between. DNA for the CDR3: TGTGCCAGCAGGGGAAGGAATGAGCAGTTCTTC. It encodes CASRGRNEQFF.

J is TRBJ2-5 and V is TRBV9, with a weak D call TRBD2 (5 bases). Germline CDR1 and CDR2: SGDLS and YYNGEE. The length of the CDR3 is 15 residues. Trimming stripped 4 bases from V and 5 bases from J, with 18 bases between. The CDR3 spells CASSPEGTGRETQYF. The CDR3 DNA is TGTGCCAGCAGCCCCGAGGGTACGGGTCGGGAGACCCAGTACTTC.

The chain recombines TRBV7-9 with TRBJ1-6, with 9 bases fitting TRBD1. CDR1 SEHNR and CDR2 FQNEAQ come from the germline V gene (reference sequence). CDR3 length equals 16 residues. J gave up 7 bases and V 5 bases, and 9 bases lay outside the gene matches. The CDR3 sequence is CASSALGQGQNSPLHF. Written as DNA, the CDR3 is TGTGCCAGCAGCGCCCTAGGACAGGGGCAAAATTCACCCCTCCACTTT.